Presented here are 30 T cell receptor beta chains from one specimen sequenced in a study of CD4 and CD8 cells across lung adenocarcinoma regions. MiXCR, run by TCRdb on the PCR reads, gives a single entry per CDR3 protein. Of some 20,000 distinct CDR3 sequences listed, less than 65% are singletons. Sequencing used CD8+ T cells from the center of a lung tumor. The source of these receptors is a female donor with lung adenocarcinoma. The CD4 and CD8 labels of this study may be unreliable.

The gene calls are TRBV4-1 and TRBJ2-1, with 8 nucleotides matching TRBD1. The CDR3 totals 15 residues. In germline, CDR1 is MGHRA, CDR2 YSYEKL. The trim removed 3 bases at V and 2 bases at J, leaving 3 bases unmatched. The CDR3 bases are TGCGCCAGCAGCCATGGACAGGGACCCTACAATGAGCAGTTCTTC. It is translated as CASSHGQGPYNEQFF.

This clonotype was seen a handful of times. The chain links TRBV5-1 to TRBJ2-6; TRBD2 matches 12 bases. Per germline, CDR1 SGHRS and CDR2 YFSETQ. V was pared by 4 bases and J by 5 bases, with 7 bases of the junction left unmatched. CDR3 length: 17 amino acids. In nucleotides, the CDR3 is TGCGCCAGCAGCCCGACTAGCGGGAGTGCCTGGGCCAACGTCCTGACTTTC. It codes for CASSPTSGSAWANVLTF.

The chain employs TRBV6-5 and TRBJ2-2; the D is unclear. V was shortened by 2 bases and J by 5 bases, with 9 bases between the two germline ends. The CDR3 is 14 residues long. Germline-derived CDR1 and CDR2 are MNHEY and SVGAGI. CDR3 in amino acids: CASSYGRATGELFF. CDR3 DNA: TGTGCCAGCAGTTACGGTAGAGCAACCGGGGAGCTGTTTTTT.

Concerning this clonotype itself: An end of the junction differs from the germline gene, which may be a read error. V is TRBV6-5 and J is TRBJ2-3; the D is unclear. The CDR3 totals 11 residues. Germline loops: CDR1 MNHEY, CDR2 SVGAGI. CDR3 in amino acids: CASSSQDAQFF. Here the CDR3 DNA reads TGTGCGAGCAGTTCCCAAGATGCGCAGTTCTTT.

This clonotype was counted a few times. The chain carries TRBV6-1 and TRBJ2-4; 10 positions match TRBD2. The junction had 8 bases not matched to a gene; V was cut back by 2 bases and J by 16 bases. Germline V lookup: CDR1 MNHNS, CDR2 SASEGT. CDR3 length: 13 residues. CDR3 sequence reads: CASSENLAGDKYF. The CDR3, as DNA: TGTGCCAGCAGTGAAAATCTAGCGGGAGATAAATACTTC.

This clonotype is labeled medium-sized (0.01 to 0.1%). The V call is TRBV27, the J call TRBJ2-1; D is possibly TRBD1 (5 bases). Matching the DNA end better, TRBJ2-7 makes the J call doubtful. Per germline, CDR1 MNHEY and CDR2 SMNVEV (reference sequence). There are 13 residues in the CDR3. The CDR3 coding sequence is TGTGCCAGCATCTCGAATCAGGGCTACGAGCAGTACTTC. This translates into CASISNQGYEQYF.

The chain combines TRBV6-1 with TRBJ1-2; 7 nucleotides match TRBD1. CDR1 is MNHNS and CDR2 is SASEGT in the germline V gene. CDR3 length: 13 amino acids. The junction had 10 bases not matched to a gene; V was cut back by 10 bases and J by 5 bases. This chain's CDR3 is CATRSARGYGYTF. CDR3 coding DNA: TGTGCCACGAGAAGCGCCAGGGGGTATGGCTACACCTTC.

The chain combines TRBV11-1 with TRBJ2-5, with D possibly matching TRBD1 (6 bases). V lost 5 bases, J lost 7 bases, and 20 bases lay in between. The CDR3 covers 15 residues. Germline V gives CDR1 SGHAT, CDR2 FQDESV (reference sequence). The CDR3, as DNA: TGTGCCAGCAGCCTGTCCCGGGACACCCTGGGGACCCAGTACTTC. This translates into CASSLSRDTLGTQYF.

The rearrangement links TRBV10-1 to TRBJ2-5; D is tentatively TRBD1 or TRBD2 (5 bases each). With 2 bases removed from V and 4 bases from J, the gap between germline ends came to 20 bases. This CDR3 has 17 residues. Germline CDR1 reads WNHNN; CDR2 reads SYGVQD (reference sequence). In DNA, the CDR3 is TGCGCCAGCAGTGAGGGGGACGGGGCCGGAGGCTCAGAGACCCAGTACTTC. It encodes CASSEGDGAGGSETQYF.

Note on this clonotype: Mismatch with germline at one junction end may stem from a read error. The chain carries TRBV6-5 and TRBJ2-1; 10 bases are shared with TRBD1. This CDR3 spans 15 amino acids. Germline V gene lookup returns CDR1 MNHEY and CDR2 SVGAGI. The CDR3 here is CASSTDRGLTNAQFF. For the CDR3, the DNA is TGTGCCAGCAGTACCGACAGGGGGCTCACAAATGCGCAGTTCTTC.

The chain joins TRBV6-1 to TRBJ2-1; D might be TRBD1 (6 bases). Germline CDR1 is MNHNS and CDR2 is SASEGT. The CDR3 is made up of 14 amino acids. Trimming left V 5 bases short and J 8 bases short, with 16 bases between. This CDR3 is CASSRDMAGYEQFF. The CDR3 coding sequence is TGTGCCAGCAGTAGGGACATGGCTGGGTATGAGCAGTTCTTC.

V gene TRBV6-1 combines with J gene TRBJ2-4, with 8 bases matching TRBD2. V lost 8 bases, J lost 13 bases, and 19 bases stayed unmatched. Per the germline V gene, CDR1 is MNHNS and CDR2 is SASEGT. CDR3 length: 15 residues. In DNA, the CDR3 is TGTGCCAGCGTCTCGGGGGGGCGTGACAAAAATACGCAGTACTTC. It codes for CASVSGGRDKNTQYF.

The CDR3 region is CASRSGDTQYF. CDR3 DNA: TGCGCCAGCCGCTCCGGAGATACGCAGTATTTT. The gene calls are TRBV5-1 and TRBJ2-3; D call uncertain. This CDR3 is built from 11 residues. Germline V gene sequence: CDR1 SGHRS, CDR2 YFSETQ. V was clipped by 7 bases and J by 5 bases, with 8 bases between them.

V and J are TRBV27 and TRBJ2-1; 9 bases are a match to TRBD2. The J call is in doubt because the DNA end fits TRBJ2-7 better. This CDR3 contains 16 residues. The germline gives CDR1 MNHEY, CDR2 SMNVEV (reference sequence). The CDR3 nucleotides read TGTGCCAGCAGTTTACGAGGCGCGGGAGGGCCCTCCGAGCAGTACGTC. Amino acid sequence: CASSLRGAGGPSEQYV.

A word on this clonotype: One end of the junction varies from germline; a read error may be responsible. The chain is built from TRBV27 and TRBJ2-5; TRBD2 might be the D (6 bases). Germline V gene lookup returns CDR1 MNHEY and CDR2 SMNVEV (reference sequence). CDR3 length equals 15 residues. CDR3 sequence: CARGHGGGLQETQYF. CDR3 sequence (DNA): TGTGCCAGGGGGCACGGGGGAGGACTCCAAGAGACGCAGTACTTC.

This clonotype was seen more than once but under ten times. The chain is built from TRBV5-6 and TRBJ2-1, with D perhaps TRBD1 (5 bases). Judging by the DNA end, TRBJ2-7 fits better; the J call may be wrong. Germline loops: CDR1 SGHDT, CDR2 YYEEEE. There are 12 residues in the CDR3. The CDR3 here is CASSLIGDEQYF. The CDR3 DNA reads TGTGCCAGCAGCTTGATAGGGGACGAGCAGTACTTC.

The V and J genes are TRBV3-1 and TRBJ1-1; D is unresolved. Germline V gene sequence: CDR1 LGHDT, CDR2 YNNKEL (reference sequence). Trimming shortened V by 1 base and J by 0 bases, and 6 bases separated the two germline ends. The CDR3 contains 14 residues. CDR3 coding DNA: TGTGCCAGCAGCCAAGGGGCCATGAACACTGAAGCTTTCTTT. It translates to CASSQGAMNTEAFF.

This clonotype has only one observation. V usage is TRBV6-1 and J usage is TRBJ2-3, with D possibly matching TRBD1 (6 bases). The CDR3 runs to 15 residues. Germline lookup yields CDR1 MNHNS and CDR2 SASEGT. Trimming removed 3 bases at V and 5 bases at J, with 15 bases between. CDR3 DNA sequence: TGTGCCAGCAGTGAGGTGCTGGGGGCCAAAGATACGCAGTATTTT. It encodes CASSEVLGAKDTQYF.

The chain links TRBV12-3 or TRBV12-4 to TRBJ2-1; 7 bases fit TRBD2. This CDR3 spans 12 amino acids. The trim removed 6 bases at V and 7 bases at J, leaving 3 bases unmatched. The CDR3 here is CASRTAGNEQFF. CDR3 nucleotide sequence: TGTGCCAGCAGAACAGCGGGGAATGAGCAGTTCTTC.

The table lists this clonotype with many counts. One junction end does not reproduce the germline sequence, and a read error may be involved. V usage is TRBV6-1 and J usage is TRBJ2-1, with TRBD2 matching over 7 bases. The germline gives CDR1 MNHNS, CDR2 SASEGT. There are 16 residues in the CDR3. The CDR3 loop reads CASSQSGIGGYNEQFF. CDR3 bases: TGTGCCAGCAGTCAAAGCGGGATCGGGGGTTACAACGAGCAGTTCTTC.

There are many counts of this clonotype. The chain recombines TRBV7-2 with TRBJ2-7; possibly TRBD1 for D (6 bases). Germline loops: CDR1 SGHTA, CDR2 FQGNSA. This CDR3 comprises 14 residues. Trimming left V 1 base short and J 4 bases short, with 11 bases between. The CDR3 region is CASSLVQGVYEQYF. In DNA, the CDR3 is TGTGCCAGCAGCTTAGTACAGGGAGTTTACGAGCAGTACTTC.

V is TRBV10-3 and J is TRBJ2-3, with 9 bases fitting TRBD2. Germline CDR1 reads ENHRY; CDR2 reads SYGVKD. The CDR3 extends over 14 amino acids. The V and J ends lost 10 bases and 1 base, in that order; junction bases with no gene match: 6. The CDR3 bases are TGTGCCACGCGACGACTAGCGGGCACAGATACGCAGTATTTT. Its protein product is CATRRLAGTDTQYF.

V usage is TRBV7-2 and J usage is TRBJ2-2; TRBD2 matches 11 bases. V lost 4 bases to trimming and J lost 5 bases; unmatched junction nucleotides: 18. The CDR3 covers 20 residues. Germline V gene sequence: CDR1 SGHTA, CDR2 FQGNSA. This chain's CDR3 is CASSSRIVAGGALGTGELFF. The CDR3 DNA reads TGTGCCAGCAGCTCTAGGATAGTAGCGGGAGGGGCTTTAGGTACCGGGGAGCTGTTTTTT.

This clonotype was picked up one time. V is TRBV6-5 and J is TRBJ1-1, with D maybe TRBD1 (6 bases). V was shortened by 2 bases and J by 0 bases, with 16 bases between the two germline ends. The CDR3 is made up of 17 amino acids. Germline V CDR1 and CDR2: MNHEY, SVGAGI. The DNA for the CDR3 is TGTGCCAGCAGTTACAGTAGGGGGAATATGATGAACACTGAAGCTTTCTTT. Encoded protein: CASSYSRGNMMNTEAFF.

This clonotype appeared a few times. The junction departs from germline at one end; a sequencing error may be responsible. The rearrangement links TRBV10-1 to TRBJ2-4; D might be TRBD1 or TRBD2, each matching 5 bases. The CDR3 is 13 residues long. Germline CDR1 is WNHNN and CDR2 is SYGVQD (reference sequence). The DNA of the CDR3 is TGCGCCAGGGGGCTGGGAGCCAAAGACATGCAGTACTTC. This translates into CARGLGAKDMQYF.

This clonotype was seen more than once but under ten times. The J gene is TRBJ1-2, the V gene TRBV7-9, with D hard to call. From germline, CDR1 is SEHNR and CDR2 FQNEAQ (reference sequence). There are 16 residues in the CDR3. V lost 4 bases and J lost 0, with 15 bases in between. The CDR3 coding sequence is TGTGCCAGCAGCTCCCTCCAACCGGGAGCTAACTATGGCTACACCTTC. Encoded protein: CASSSLQPGANYGYTF.

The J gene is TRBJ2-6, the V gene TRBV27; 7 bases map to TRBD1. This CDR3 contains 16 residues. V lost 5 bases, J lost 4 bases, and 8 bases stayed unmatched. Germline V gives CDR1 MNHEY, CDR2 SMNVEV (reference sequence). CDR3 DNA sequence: TGTGCCAGCAGTCCCCGACAGGGCCTGGGGGCCAACGTCCTGACTTTC. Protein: CASSPRQGLGANVLTF. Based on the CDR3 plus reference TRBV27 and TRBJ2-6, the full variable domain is EAQVTQNPRYLITVTGKKLTVTCSQNMNHEYMSWYRQDPGLGLRQIYYSMNVEVTDKGDVPEGYKVSRKEKRNFPLILESPSPNQTSLYFCASSPRQGLGANVLTFGAGSRLTVL.

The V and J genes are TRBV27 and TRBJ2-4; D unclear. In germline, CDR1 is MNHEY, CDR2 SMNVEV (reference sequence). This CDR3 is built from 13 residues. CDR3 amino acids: CARSLRVLDVQYF. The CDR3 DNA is TGTGCGCGCAGTCTCCGGGTCCTTGACGTTCAGTACTTC.

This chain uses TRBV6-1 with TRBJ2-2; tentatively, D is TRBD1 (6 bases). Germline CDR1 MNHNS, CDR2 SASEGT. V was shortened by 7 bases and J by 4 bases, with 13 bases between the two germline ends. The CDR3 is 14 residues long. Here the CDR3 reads CASIRGSSTGELFF. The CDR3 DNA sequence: TGTGCCAGCATCAGGGGCTCGAGCACCGGGGAGCTGTTTTTT.

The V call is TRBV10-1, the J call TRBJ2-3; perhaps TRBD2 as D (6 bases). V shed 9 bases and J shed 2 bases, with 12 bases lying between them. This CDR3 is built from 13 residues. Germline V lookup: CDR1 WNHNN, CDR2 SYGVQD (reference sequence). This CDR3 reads CARGLEATDTQYF. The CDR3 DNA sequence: TGCGCCAGGGGACTCGAAGCCACAGATACGCAGTATTTT.